Reported below is one T cell receptor beta chain. This clonotype was detected ten times or more. This receptor's antigen is unknown. No clone much larger than this one lies a single base away; base qualities are absent. Ficoll-Paque density gradient centrifugation was the method used to isolate PBMCs. The germline ends are 10 bases apart after V is trimmed by 5 bases and J by 1 base. According to the germline V gene, CDR1 reads SGHAT and CDR2 reads FQNNGV. Taken from cysteine to phenylalanine, the CDR3 has 14 residues. CDR3 DNA only is kept here, 42 bases in frame from base 1. The data stem from a study of T-cell memory formation after mild COVID-19 (dated by TCRdb to the early 2020s). Describing the broader study: Most TCR sequence clusters were specific to one of the two donors. In a couple of donors, T-cell clones that expanded and contracted after mild COVID-19 were tracked by sequencing TCRalpha and TCRbeta repertoires over time. The cohort was made up of two young adult volunteers, one female and one male, who were previously healthy.

Summary of the overall study and its limitations: Only a couple of mild cases were covered by the study, and larger cohorts that include severe cases with pre-infection samples were considered necessary. Clones that contracted from day 15 to 85 showed balanced CD4/CD8 phenotypes, whereas a second wave of clones that expanded from day 15 to 37 leaned towards CD4+. Some responding clones were detected in pre-infection memory, which suggested that pre-existing cross-reactive memory T cells had joined the SARS-CoV-2 response. Contracting CD4+ clones were located mainly in the CM and EM memory subsets, whereas CD8+ clones were found to be enriched in EMRA. The second-wave clones that peaked on day 37 were not confirmed to be SARS-CoV-2 specific.

Sequencing was performed on an Illumina NovaSeq 6000. TCRalpha and TCRbeta cDNA libraries were built by 5'RACE with constant-segment primers, adding sample barcodes and unique molecular identifiers. RNA was extracted from every sample with Trizol reagent. The libraries were amplified in two PCR steps, and the second step added a second sample barcode and Illumina TruSeq adapters. Sequencing of the libraries was done on an Illumina NovaSeq, producing 2 x 150 bp paired-end reads. On the study's bioinformatics: Demultiplexing of reads and collapsing into UMI-guided consensus sequences were performed with migec v1.2.7. Using mixcr v2.1.11, the UMI consensuses were aligned to TRA and TRB V and J templates and assembled into clonotypes. Expanded or contracted clonotypes were those called significant by both edgeR and NoisET, with noise models trained on biological replicates. For edgeR calls, the cutoffs were a false discovery rate-adjusted p below 0.01 and a log2 fold-change threshold of 1. As an exploratory analysis of dynamics, PCA with hierarchical clustering was applied to max-normalized trajectories of the 1000 most abundant clonotypes. The CD4 or CD8 phenotype of responding clones was assigned using the separately sequenced CD4+ and CD8+ repertoires. TCRdb redid the processing of the public reads, applying fastp at Q25 and MiXCR, and retained in-frame beta chains. Duplicate CDR3 protein sequences are folded into a single record with the most common DNA and genes. These V and J calls derive from TCRdb rather than the authors' analysis. This sample comprises approximately 490,000 distinct CDR3 sequences, roughly 22% of them detected only once. The ten top clones hold approximately 12% of the sample.

The sample was PBMCs or a T cell subset sorted from them (not recorded which). This sequence uses TRBV11-2 and TRBJ2-3, with no reliable assignment of the D segment. This receptor was taken from an adult woman who had mild COVID-19 (a few samples of this study predate the infection). The sample titles of this study are shuffled in the database, so cell type and time point are left out; the donor was told from shared clones. The DNA reads TGTGCCAGCAGCCCAGAACTACGCACAGATACGCAGTATTTT. Its protein product is CASSPELRTDTQYF.